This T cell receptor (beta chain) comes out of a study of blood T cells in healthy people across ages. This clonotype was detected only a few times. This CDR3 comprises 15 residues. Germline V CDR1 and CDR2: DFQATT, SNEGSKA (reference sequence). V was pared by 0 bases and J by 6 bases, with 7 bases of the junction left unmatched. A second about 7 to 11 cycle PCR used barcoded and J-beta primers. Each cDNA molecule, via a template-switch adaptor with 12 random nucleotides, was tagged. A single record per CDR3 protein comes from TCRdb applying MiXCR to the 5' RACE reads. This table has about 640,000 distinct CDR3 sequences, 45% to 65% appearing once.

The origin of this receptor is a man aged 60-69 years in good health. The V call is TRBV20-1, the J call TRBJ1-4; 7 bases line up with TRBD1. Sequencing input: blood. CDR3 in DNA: TGCAGTGCTAGAGATCGCGACAGGGTGGATGAAAAACTGTTTTTT. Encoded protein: CSARDRDRVDEKLFF.